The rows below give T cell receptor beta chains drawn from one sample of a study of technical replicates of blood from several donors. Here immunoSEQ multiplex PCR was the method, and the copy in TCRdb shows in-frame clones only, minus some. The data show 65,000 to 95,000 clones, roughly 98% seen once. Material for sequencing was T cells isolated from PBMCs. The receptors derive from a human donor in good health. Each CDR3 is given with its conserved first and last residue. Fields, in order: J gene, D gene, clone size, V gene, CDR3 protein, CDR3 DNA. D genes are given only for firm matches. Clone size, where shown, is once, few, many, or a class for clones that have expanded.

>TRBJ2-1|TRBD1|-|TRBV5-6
CASSERDRGSMREFF
TGTGCCAGCAGCGAACGGGACAGGGGTTCCATGCGAGAGTTCTTC
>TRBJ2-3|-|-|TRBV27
CASSFRSETDTQYF
TGTGCCAGCAGTTTTCGGAGTGAGACAGATACGCAGTATTTT
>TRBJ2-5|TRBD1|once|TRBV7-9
CASSLEGTGYETQYF
TGTGCCAGCAGCTTAGAGGGGACAGGGTATGAGACCCAGTACTTC
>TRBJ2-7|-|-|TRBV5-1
CAKQPALTPGHYEQYF
TGCGCCAAGCAGCCAGCATTAACGCCTGGACACTACGAGCAGTACTTC
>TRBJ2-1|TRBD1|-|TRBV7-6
CASSLSQGASEQFF
TGTGCCAGCAGCTTATCTCAGGGGGCCAGTGAGCAGTTCTTC
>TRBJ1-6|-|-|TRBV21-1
CASSKTEGNSPLHF
TGTGCCAGCAGCAAAACCGAGGGTAATTCACCCCTCCACTTT
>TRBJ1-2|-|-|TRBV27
CASSFYGEEGYTF
TGTGCCAGCAGTTTTTATGGGGAGGAAGGCTACACCTTC
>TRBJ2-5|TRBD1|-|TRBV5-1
CASSSSGTAQETQYF
TGCGCCAGCAGCTCGTCCGGGACAGCACAAGAGACCCAGTACTTC
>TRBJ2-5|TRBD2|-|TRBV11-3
CASSFPNPRGEETQYF
TGTGCCAGCAGCTTCCCAAACCCACGGGGGGAAGAGACCCAGTACTTC
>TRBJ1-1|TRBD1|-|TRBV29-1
CSVDGRTGAEAFF
TGCAGCGTTGATGGGAGGACAGGGGCCGAAGCTTTCTTT
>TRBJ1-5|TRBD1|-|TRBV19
CASSIGQVSNQPQHF
TGTGCCAGTAGTATCGGACAGGTGAGCAATCAGCCCCAGCATTTT
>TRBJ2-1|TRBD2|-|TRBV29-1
CSVADGRNEQFF
TGCAGCGTTGCAGACGGGAGGAATGAGCAGTTCTTC
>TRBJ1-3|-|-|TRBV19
CASKTVNQRNTIYF
TGTGCCAGTAAGACAGTAAACCAAAGAAACACCATATATTTT
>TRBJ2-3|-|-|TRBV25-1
CASSESGVGTTDTQYF
TGTGCCAGCAGTGAATCGGGAGTGGGAACCACAGATACGCAGTATTTT
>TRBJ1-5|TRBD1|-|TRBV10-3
CAISEPNRGGNQPQHF
TGTGCCATCAGTGAGCCGAACAGGGGAGGCAATCAGCCCCAGCATTTT
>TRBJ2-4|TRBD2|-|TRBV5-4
CASSLDGRGYNIQYF
TGTGCCAGCAGCTTGGACGGGAGGGGGTACAACATTCAGTACTTC
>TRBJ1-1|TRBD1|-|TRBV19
CASSILQGVEAEAFF
TGTGCCAGTAGTATACTCCAGGGGGTAGAGGCTGAAGCTTTCTTT
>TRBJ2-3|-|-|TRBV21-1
CASSKAPGGITDTQYF
TGTGCCAGCAGCAAAGCACCCGGGGGGATCACAGATACGCAGTATTTT
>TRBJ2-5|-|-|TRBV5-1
CASSERAPQETQYF
TGCGCCAGCAGCGAAAGAGCGCCCCAAGAGACCCAGTACTTC
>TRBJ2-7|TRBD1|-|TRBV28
CASSGDRQKSYEQYF
TGTGCCAGCAGTGGGGACAGGCAAAAATCCTACGAGCAGTACTTC
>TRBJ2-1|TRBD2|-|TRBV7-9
CASTRGLANNNEQFF
TGTGCCAGCACCCGGGGACTAGCGAACAACAATGAGCAGTTCTTC
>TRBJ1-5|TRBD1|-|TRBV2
CASRPGQGALQPQHF
TGTGCCAGCAGGCCGGGACAGGGGGCATTACAGCCCCAGCATTTT
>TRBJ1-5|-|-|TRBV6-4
CASSYPGGNQPQHF
TGTGCCAGCAGTTACCCGGGAGGCAATCAGCCCCAGCATTTT
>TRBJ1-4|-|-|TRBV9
CASSVAGFNNEKLFF
TGTGCCAGCAGCGTAGCCGGGTTTAATAATGAAAAACTGTTTTTT